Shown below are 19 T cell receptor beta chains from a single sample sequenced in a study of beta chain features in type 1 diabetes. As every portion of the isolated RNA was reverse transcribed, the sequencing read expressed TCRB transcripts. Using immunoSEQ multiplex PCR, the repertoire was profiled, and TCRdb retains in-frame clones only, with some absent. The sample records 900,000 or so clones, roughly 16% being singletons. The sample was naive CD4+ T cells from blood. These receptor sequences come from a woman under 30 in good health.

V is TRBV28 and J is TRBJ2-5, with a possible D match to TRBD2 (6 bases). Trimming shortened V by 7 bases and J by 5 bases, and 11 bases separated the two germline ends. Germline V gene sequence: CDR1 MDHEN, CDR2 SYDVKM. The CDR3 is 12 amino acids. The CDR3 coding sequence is TGTGCCAGCAAAGGGACTTGGGAGACCCAGTACTTC. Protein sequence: CASKGTWETQYF.

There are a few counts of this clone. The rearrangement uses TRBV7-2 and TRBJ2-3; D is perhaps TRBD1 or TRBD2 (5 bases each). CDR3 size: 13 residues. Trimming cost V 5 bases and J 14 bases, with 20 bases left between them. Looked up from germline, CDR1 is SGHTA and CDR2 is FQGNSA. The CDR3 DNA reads TGTGCCAGCAGCGACACCGGGACGCGTTTTCCGTATTTT. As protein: CASSDTGTRFPYF.

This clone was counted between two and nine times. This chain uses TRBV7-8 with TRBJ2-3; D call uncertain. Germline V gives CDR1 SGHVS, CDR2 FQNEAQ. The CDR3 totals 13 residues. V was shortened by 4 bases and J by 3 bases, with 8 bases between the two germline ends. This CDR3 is CASSSYSTDTQYF. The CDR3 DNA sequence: TGTGCCAGCAGCTCGTATTCGACAGATACGCAGTATTTT.

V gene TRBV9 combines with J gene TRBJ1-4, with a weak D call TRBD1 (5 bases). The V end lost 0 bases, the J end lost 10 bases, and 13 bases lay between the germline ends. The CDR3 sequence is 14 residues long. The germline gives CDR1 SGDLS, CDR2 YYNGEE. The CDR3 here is CASSVGLTEGKLFF. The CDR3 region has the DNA TGTGCCAGCAGCGTAGGTCTGACAGAGGGAAAACTGTTTTTT.

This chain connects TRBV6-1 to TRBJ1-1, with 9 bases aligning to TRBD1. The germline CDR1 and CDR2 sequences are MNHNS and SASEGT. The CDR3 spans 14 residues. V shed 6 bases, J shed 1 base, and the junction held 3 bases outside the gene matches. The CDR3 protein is CASSGDRENTEAFF. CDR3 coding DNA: TGTGCCAGCAGCGGGGACAGGGAGAACACTGAAGCTTTCTTT.

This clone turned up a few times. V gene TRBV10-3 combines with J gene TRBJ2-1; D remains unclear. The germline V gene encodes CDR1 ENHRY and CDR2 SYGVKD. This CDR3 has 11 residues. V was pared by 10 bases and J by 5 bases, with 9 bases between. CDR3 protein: CANGPNNEQFF. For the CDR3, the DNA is TGTGCCAACGGGCCGAACAATGAGCAGTTCTTC.

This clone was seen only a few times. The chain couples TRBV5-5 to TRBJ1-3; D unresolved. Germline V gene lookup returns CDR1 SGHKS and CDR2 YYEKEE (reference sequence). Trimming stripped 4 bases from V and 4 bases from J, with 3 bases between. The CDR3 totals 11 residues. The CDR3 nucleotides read TGTGCCAGCAGCGGAGGAAACACCATATATTTT. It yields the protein CASSGGNTIYF.

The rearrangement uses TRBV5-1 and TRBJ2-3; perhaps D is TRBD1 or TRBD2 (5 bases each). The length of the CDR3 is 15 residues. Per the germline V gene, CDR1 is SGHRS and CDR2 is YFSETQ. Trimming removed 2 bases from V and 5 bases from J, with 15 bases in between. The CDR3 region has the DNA TGCGCCAGCAGCTTCCATCGGGGCCTCGAAGATACGCAGTATTTT. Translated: CASSFHRGLEDTQYF.

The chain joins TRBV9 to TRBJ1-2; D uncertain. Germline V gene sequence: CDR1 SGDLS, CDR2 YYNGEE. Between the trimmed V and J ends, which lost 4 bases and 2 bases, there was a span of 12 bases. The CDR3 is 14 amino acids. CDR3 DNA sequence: TGTGCCAGCAGCAGCCTAAGGGAGAACTATGGCTACACCTTC. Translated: CASSSLRENYGYTF.

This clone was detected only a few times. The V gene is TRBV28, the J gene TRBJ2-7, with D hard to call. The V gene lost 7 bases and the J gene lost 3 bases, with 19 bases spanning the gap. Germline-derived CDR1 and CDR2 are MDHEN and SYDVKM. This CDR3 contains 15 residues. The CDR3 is CASTLFVNPGYEQYF. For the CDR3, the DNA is TGTGCCAGCACCCTGTTCGTGAACCCTGGCTACGAGCAGTACTTC.

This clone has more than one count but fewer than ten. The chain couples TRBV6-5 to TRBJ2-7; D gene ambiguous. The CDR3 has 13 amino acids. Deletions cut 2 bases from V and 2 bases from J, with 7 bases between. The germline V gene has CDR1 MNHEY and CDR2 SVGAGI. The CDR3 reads CASSYRVAYEQYF. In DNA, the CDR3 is TGTGCCAGCAGTTACCGGGTAGCCTACGAGCAGTACTTC.

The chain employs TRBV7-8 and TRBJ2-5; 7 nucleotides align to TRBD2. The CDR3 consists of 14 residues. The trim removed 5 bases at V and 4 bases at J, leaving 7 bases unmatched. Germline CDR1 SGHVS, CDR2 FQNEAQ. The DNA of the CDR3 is TGTGCCAGCAGCGCACGGGGGGTCGGAGAGACCCAGTACTTC. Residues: CASSARGVGETQYF. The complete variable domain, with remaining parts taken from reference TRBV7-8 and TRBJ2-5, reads GAGVSQSPRYKVAKRGQDVALRCDPISGHVSLFWYQQALGQGPEFLTYFQNEAQLDKSGLPSDRFFAERPEGSVSTLKIQRTQQEDSAVYLCASSARGVGETQYFGPGTRLLVL.

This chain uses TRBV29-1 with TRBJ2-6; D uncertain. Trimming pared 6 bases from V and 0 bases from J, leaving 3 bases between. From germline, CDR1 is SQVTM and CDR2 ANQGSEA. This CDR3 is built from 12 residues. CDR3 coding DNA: TGCAGCGTGTACTCTGGGGCCAACGTCCTGACTTTC. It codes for CSVYSGANVLTF.

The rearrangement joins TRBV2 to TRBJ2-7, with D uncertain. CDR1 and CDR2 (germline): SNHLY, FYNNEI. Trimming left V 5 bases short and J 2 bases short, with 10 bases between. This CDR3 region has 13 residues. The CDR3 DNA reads TGTGCCAGCAGTCCTGACCTAGCCTACGAGCAGTACTTC. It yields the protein CASSPDLAYEQYF.

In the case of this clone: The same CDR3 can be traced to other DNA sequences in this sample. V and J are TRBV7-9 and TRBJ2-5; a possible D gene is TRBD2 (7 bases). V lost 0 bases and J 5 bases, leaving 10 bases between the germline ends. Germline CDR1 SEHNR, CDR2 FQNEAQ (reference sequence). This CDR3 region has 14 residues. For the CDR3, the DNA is TGTGCCAGCAGCTTAGCAGGGGGAGGGGAGACCCAGTACTTC. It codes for CASSLAGGGETQYF.

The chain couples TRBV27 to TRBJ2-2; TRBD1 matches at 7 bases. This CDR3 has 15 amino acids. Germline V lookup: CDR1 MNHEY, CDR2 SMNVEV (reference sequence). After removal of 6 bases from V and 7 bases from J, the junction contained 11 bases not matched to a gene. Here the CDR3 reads CASRAMTGMGGELFF. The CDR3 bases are TGTGCCAGCAGGGCAATGACAGGGATGGGCGGGGAGCTGTTTTTT.

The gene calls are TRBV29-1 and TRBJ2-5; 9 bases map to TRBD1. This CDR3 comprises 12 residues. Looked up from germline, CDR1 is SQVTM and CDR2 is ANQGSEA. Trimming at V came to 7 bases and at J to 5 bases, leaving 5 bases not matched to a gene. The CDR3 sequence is CSALQGAETQYF. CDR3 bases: TGCAGCGCGTTACAGGGGGCGGAGACCCAGTACTTC.

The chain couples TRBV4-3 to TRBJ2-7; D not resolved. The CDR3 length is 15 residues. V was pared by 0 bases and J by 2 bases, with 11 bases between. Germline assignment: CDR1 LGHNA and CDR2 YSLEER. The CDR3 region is CASSQDAQSTYEQYF. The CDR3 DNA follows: TGCGCCAGCAGCCAAGATGCGCAGTCCACCTACGAGCAGTACTTC.

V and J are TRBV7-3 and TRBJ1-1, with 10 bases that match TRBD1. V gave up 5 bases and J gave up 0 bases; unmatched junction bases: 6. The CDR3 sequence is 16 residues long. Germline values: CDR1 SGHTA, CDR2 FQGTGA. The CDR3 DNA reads TGTGCCAGCAGCCTCACCGGGACAGGGGTGAACACTGAAGCTTTCTTT. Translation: CASSLTGTGVNTEAFF.